The 15 T cell receptor beta chains presented below share a single source sample, sequenced in a study of post-analysis software for immune sequencing data. Findings of the study overall: Among a handful of TRBV segments more frequent in patients than controls were TRBV5-6, TRBV5-1 and TRBV20-1.

These receptors' targets are unknown. Each TCR beta cDNA library carried unique molecular identifiers. MiXCR, run by TCRdb on the PCR reads, gives a single entry per CDR3 protein. The sample carries 550,000 to 700,000 distinct CDR3 sequences, roughly 46% recorded once. The sample was blood. The receptors derive from a girl aged 10 to 17 with multiple sclerosis.

This clonotype was counted once. The rearrangement uses TRBV27 and TRBJ2-7, with D maybe TRBD2 (6 bases). Germline V lookup: CDR1 MNHEY, CDR2 SMNVEV (reference sequence). Trimming removed 3 bases at V and 4 bases at J, with 19 bases between. The CDR3 runs to 16 residues. In DNA form, the CDR3 reads TGTGCCAGCAGTTTGGTAGCGGCATCCTATTCGTACGAGCAGTACTTC. Translating it yields CASSLVAASYSYEQYF.

This clonotype was found a few times. The chain combines TRBV12-5 with TRBJ2-5, with no clear D. Trimming left V 5 bases short and J 3 bases short, with 10 bases between. Germline V gives CDR1 LGHNT, CDR2 FRNRAP. The CDR3 totals 13 residues. DNA of the CDR3: TGTGCTAGTGGTACCCCCACTAAAGAGACCCAGTACTTC. Its translation: CASGTPTKETQYF.

This rearrangement joins TRBV5-1 to TRBJ2-3; D is unclear. The CDR3 runs 15 residues. Trimming stripped 4 bases from V and 0 bases from J, with 12 bases between. The germline V gene encodes CDR1 SGHRS and CDR2 YFSETQ. The CDR3 reads CASSPQYGSTDTQYF. CDR3 bases: TGCGCCAGCAGCCCTCAGTACGGGAGCACAGATACGCAGTATTTT.

This clonotype was counted a single time. The J gene is TRBJ1-1, the V gene TRBV12-3 or TRBV12-4; D remains ambiguous. The CDR3 extends over 12 amino acids. The V and J ends lost 3 bases and 5 bases respectively, with 7 bases between them. DNA for the CDR3: TGTGCCAGCAGTTTTATATCGACTGAAGCTTTCTTT. Encoded protein: CASSFISTEAFF.

The chain links TRBV5-1 to TRBJ2-5; perhaps TRBD1 as D (7 bases). Germline values: CDR1 SGHRS, CDR2 YFSETQ. With 0 bases removed from V and 7 bases from J, the gap between germline ends came to 13 bases. The CDR3 extends over 14 amino acids. The CDR3 loop reads CASSLDRGGGTQYF. The CDR3 DNA sequence: TGCGCCAGCAGCTTGGACAGGGGAGGTGGGACCCAGTACTTC. The variable domain in full, completed from reference TRBV5-1 and TRBJ2-5, reads KAGVTQTPRYLIKTRGQQVTLSCSPISGHRSVSWYQQTPGQGLQFLFEYFSETQRNKGNFPGRFSGRQFSNSRSEMNVSTLELGDSALYLCASSLDRGGGTQYFGPGTRLLVL.

This clonotype was found a few times. The chain recombines TRBV15 with TRBJ2-1; D unresolved. This CDR3 has 12 residues. Germline-derived CDR1 and CDR2 are LNHNV and YYDKDF (reference sequence). Between the trimmed V and J ends, which lost 0 bases and 9 bases, there was a span of 6 bases. CDR3 in DNA: TGTGCCACCAGCAGAGATGGCAGTGAGCAGTTCTTC. Translating it yields CATSRDGSEQFF.

The V gene is TRBV6-5, the J gene TRBJ2-1; TRBD2 agrees at 11 bases. The CDR3 has 18 residues. Germline V lookup: CDR1 MNHEY, CDR2 SVGAGI. The junction had 10 bases not matched to a gene; V was cut back by 2 bases and J by 4 bases. The CDR3 DNA follows: TGTGCCAGCAGTTACGAAGGGACTAGCGGTAAAGCATACAATGAGCAGTTCTTC. As protein: CASSYEGTSGKAYNEQFF.

This clonotype was seen many times. The chain uses TRBV25-1 and TRBJ2-1; 11 nucleotides line up with TRBD2. The V and J ends lost 1 base and 9 bases, in that order; junction bases with no gene match: 8. CDR1 and CDR2 from the germline V gene are MGHDK and SYGVNS. The CDR3 is 16 residues long. The DNA of the CDR3 is TGTGCCAGCAGTGAATCAGCACTAGCGGGAGAAGGTGAGCAGTTCTTC. Amino acid sequence: CASSESALAGEGEQFF. Complete variable domain (other parts from reference TRBV25-1 and TRBJ2-1): EADIYQTPRYLVIGTGKKITLECSQTMGHDKMYWYQQDPGMELHLIHYSYGVNSTEKGDLSSESTVSRIRTEHFPLTLESARPSHTSQYLCASSESALAGEGEQFFGPGTRLTVL.

This clonotype was seen more than once but under ten times. The chain carries TRBV27 and TRBJ2-7; TRBD2 might be the D (5 bases). Deletions cut 1 base from V and 3 bases from J, with 13 bases between. The CDR3 contains 15 residues. The germline CDR1 and CDR2 sequences are MNHEY and SMNVEV (reference sequence). The CDR3, as DNA: TGTGCCAGCAGTTTATTTTCCGGGGTTGGCTACGAGCAGTACTTC. Protein: CASSLFSGVGYEQYF.

The genes are TRBV6-5 and TRBJ1-2; 11 bases align to TRBD1. Germline V gene lookup returns CDR1 MNHEY and CDR2 SVGAGI. CDR3 length equals 14 residues. V lost 7 bases to trimming and J lost 4 bases; unmatched junction nucleotides: 5. The CDR3 sequence is CASTRDRGSYGYTF. The CDR3 coding sequence is TGTGCCAGCACCCGGGACAGGGGGTCCTATGGCTACACCTTC.

The V and J genes are TRBV5-1 and TRBJ2-1; TRBD2 matches at 9 bases. This CDR3 is built from 21 residues. Looked up from germline, CDR1 is SGHRS and CDR2 is YFSETQ. With V trimmed by 5 bases and J by 4 bases, 25 bases remained unmatched. The CDR3 DNA reads as TGCGCCAGCAGTTTTCTTCCCCCAGGGTTAGCGGGGGCTCCATATTACAATGAGCAGTTCTTC. This encodes CASSFLPPGLAGAPYYNEQFF.

The V call is TRBV12-3 or TRBV12-4, the J call TRBJ2-7, with a possible D match to TRBD1 (5 bases). Trimming shortened V by 4 bases and J by 3 bases, and 10 bases separated the two germline ends. This CDR3 is built from 13 residues. In nucleotides, the CDR3 is TGTGCCAGCAGTTACAGGAAGGGCTACGAGCAGTACTTC. This encodes CASSYRKGYEQYF.

The rearrangement joins TRBV7-9 to TRBJ1-2; no definite D call. V was clipped by 7 bases and J by 6 bases, with 15 bases between them. CDR3 length: 13 residues. CDR1 is SEHNR and CDR2 is FQNEAQ in the germline V gene (reference sequence). CDR3 DNA sequence: TGTGCCAGCACCCTCGCCCCGAGGGATGGCTACACCTTC. This codes for CASTLAPRDGYTF. Full variable domain (rest looked up from reference TRBV7-9 and TRBJ1-2): DTGVSQNPRHKITKRGQNVTFRCDPISEHNRLYWYRQTLGQGPEFLTYFQNEAQLEKSRLLSDRFSAERPKGSFSTLEIQRTEQGDSAMYLCASTLAPRDGYTFGSGTRLTVV.

The gene calls are TRBV28 and TRBJ2-1; D is unresolved. Germline CDR1 reads MDHEN; CDR2 reads SYDVKM. CDR3 size: 16 residues. Trimming shortened V by 5 bases and J by 6 bases, and 20 bases separated the two germline ends. CDR3 coding DNA: TGTGCCAGCAGTAACAGCCAGGCTTCCAGAGCCAATGAGCAGTTCTTC. Translated: CASSNSQASRANEQFF.

This clonotype was picked up one time. The chain is built from TRBV5-5 and TRBJ1-2; D possibly corresponds to TRBD1 (6 bases). The CDR3 extends over 15 amino acids. Per the germline V gene, CDR1 is SGHKS and CDR2 is YYEKEE (reference sequence). With 5 bases removed from V and 3 bases from J, the gap between germline ends came to 17 bases. CDR3 DNA: TGTGCCAGCAGTCCGAACGGGGGGCGGGACTATGGCTACACCTTC. Amino acids: CASSPNGGRDYGYTF.